This T cell receptor beta chain was obtained from a study of human T cells and chemical hapten exposure. From the 5' RACE reads, TCRdb called clonotypes with MiXCR, one entry per CDR3 protein. The sample lists about 120,000 distinct CDR3 sequences, around 20% seen once, with around 2.7% in the top ten. The junction had 14 bases not matched to a gene; V was cut back by 8 bases and J by 4 bases. This CDR3 region has 18 residues. CDR1 and CDR2 (germline): SGHAT, FQNNGV. Whole blood that had not been fractionated was the source of extracted total RNA. This receptor was obtained from a human donor in good health. This sequence joins TRBV11-2 and TRBJ2-6; 10 bases line up with TRBD1. This CDR3 reads CASQGRQGASTGANVLTF. CDR3 nucleotide sequence: TGTGCCAGCCAAGGGAGACAGGGGGCCTCCACCGGGGCCAACGTCCTGACTTTC.